This record looks at one T cell receptor beta chain sequence and its context. The data were obtained in a study of shared clonotypes between healthy human individuals. Generated by immunoSEQ multiplex PCR, the TCRdb table keeps only in-frame clones and is missing some. The sample has roughly 2.4 million clones, approximately 95% seen once; the top ten hold 0.1% to 0.15%. The specimen sequenced was naive CD4+ T cells sorted from blood. The subset here: CD45RA+ positively selected. This TCR was recovered from a man younger than 30 in good health.

CDR3 bases: TGTGCCAGCAGCGGGATTGGGGGATCAGGTCGAATCTCCTACGAGCAGTACTTC. Its protein is CASSGIGGSGRISYEQYF. The chain carries TRBV7-9 and TRBJ2-7; TRBD1 or TRBD2 may be the D gene (5 bases each). Germline CDR1 and CDR2: SEHNR and FQNEAQ (reference sequence). CDR3 length: 18 amino acids. V dropped 5 bases and J dropped 0 bases, with 23 bases sitting between them.